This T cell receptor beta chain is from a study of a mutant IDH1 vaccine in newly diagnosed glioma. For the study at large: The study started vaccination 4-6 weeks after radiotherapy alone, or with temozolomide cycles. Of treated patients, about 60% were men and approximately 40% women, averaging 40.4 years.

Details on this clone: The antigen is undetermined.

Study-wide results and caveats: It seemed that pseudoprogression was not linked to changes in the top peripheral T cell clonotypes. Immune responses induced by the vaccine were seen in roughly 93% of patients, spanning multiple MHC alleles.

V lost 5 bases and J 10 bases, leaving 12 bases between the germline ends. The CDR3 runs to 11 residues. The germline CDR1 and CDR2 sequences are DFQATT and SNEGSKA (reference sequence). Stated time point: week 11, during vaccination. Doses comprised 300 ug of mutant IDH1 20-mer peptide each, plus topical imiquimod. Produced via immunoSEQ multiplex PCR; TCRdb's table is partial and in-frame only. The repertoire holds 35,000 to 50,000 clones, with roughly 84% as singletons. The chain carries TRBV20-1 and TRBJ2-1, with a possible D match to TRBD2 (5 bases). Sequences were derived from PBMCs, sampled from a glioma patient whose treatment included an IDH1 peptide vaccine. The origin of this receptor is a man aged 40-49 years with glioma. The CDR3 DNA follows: TGCAGTGCTCTGAGGGTTTTGGAGCAGTTCTTC. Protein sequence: CSALRVLEQFF.